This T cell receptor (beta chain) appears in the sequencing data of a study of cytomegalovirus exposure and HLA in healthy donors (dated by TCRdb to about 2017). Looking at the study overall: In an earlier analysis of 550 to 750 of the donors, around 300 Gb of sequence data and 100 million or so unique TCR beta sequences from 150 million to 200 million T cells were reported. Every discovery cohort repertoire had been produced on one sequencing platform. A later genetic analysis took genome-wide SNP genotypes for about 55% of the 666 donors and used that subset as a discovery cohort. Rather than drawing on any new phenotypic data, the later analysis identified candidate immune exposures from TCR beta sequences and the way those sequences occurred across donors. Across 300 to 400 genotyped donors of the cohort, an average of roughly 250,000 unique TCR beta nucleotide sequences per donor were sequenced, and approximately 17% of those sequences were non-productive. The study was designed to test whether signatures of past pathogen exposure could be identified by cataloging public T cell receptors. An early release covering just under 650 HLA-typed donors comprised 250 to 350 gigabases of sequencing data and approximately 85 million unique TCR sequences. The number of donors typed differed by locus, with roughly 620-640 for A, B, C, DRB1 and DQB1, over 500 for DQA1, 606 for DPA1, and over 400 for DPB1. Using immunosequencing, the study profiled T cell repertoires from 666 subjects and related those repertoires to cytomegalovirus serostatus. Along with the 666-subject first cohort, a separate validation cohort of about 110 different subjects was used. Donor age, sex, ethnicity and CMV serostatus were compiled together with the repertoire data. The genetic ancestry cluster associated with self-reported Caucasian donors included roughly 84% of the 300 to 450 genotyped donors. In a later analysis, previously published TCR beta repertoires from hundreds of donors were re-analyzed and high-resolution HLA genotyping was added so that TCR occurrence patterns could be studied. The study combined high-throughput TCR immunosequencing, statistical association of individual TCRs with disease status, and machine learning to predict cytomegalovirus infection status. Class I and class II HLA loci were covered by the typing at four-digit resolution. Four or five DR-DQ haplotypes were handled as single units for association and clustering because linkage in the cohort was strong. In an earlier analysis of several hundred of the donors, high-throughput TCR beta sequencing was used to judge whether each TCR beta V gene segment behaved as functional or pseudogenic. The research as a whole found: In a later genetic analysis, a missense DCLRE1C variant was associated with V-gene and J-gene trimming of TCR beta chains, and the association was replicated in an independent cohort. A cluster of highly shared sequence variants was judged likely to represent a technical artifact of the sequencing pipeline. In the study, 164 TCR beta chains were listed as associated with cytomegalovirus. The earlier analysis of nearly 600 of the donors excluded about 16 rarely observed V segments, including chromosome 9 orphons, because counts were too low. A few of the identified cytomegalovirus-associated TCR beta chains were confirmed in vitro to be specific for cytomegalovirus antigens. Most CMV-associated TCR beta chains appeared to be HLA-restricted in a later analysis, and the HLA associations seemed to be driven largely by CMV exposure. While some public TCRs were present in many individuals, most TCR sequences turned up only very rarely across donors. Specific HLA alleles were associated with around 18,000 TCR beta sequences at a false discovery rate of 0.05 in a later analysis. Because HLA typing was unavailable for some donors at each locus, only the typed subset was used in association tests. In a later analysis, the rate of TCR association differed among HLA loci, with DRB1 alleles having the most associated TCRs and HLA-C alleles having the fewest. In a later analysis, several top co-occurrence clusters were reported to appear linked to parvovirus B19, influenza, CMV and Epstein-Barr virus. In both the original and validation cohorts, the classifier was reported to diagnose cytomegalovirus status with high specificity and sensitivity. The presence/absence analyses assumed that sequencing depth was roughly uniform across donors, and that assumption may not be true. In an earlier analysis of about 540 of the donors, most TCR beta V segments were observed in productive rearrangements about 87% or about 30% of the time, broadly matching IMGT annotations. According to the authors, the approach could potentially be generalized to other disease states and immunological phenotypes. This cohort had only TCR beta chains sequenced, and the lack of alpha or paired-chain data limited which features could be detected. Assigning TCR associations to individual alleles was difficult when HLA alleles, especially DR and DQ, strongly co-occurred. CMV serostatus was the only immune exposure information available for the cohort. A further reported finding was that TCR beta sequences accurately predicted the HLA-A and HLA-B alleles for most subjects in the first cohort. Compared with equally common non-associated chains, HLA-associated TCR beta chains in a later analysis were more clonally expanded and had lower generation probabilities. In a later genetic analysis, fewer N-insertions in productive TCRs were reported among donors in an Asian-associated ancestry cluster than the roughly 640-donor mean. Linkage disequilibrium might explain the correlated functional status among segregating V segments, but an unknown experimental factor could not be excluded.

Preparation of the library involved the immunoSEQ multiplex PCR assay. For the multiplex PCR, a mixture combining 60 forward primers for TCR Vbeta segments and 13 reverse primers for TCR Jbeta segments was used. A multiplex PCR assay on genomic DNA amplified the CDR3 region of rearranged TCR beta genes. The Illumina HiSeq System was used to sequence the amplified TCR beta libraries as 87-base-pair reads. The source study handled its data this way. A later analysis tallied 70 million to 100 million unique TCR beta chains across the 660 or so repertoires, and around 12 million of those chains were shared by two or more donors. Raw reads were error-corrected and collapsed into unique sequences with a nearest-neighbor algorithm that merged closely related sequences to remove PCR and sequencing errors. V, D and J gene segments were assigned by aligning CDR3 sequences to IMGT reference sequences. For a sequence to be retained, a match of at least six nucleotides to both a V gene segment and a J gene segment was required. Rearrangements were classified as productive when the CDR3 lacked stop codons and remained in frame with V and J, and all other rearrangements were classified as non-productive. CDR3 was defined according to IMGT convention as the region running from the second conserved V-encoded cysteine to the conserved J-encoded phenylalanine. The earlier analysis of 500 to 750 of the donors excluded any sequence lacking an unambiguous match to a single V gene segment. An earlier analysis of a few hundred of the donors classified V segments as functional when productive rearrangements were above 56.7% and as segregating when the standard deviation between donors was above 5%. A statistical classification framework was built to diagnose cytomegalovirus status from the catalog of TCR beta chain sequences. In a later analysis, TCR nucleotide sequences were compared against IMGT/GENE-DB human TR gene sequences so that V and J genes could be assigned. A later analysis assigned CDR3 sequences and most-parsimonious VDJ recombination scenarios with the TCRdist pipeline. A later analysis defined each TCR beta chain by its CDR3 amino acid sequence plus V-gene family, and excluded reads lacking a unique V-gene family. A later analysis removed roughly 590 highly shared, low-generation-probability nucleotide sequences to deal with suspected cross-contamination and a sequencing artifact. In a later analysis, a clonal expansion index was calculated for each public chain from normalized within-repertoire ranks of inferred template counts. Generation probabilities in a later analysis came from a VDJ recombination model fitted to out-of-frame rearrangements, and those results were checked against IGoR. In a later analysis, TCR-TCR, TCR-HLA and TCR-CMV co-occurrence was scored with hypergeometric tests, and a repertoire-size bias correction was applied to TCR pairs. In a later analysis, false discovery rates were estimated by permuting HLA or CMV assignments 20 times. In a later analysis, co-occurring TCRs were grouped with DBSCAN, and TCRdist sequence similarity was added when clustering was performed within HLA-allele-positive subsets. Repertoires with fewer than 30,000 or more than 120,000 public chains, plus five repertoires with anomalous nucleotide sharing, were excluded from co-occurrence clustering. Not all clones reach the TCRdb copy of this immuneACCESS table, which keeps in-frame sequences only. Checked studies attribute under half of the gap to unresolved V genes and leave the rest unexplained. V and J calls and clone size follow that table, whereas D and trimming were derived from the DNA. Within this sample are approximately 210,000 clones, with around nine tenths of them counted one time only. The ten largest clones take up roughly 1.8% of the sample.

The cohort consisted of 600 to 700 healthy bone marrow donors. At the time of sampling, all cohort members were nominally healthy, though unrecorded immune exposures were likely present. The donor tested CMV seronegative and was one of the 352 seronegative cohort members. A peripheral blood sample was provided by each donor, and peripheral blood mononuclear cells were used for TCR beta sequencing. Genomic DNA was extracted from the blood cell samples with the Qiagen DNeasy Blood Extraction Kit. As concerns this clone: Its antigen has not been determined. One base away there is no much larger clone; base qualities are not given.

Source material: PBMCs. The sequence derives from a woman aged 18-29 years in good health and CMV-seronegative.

The CDR3: CASSYSNPGETQYF. At the DNA level, the sequence is TGTGCCAGCAGTTACTCGAACCCAGGGGAGACCCAGTACTTC. Recombination connected TRBV6-5 to TRBJ2-5; matching of 5 bases hints at TRBD1 as the D gene. From the cysteine through the phenylalanine, the CDR3 covers 14 amino acids. The kept DNA is CDR3 alone, 42 bases in frame from the first base. Trimming takes 0 bases from V and 5 bases from J, and the germline ends sit 10 bases apart. The germline V gene specifies MNHEY as CDR1 and SVGAGI as CDR2.